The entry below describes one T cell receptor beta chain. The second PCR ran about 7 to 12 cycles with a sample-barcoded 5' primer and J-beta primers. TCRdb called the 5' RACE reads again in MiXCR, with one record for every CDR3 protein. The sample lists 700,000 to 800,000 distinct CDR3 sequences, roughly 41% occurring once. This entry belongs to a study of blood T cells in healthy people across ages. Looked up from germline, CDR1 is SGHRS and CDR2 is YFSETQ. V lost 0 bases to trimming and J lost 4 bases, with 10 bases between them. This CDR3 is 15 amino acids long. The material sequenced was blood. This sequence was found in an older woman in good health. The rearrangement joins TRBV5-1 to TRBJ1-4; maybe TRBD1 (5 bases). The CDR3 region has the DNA TGCGCCAGCAGCTTGGGGGACGAATTTAATGAAAAACTGTTTTTT. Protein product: CASSLGDEFNEKLFF. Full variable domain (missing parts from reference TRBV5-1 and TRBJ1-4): KAGVTQTPRYLIKTRGQQVTLSCSPISGHRSVSWYQQTPGQGLQFLFEYFSETQRNKGNFPGRFSGRQFSNSRSEMNVSTLELGDSALYLCASSLGDEFNEKLFFGSGTQLSVL.